This T cell receptor (beta chain) was sequenced for a study of siplizumab effects on memory and regulatory T cells. This CDR3 contains 14 residues. V was pared by 2 bases and J by 0 bases, with 7 bases between. Germline lookup yields CDR1 MDHEN and CDR2 SYDVKM. As to this clone: Its antigen is unidentified.

Study-level findings and limits: The alloresponse seemed to draw substantially on naive T cells, which appeared more diverse than memory cells.

Some clones are missing from TCRdb's copy, which holds only in-frame ones; the method was immunoSEQ multiplex PCR. The sample yields more than 85,000 clones, about 90% seen once. The receptor was isolated from a human donor in good health. V usage is TRBV28 and J usage is TRBJ1-2; unclear D gene. The sequenced sample consisted of CD4+ T cells sorted from blood. The CDR3 spells CASSLHGANYGYTF. Written as DNA, the CDR3 is TGTGCCAGCAGTTTACACGGAGCTAACTATGGCTACACCTTC.